This record covers a single T cell receptor beta chain. The antigen remains undetermined. The data originate from a study of monozygotic twins with inflammatory bowel disease. Findings and caveats of the study: IBD-affected twins scored below their healthy co-twins in TCRbeta diversity (inverse Simpson).

With the 5' RACE reads reprocessed, TCRdb shows one record per CDR3 protein and no DNA. In all, the sample yields about 130,000 distinct CDR3 sequences. This CDR3 is 14 amino acids long. The V gene's germline CDR1 is SEHNR and CDR2 FQNEAQ (reference sequence). The sequenced sample was blood. The clonotype comes from a human donor with ulcerative colitis or Crohn's disease, or a healthy co-twin of an affected twin (not recorded which). V gene TRBV7-9 combines with J gene TRBJ1-5. The chain's CDR3 is CASSLKGSNQPQHF. The full variable domain, with the rest looked up from reference TRBV7-9 and TRBJ1-5, is DTGVSQNPRHKITKRGQNVTFRCDPISEHNRLYWYRQTLGQGPEFLTYFQNEAQLEKSRLLSDRFSAERPKGSFSTLEIQRTEQGDSAMYLCASSLKGSNQPQHFGDGTRLSIL.